One and the same sample provided the 14 T cell receptor beta chains below, sequenced in a study of blood T cell repertoires in COVID-19 (dated by TCRdb to the early 2020s). The receptor library was made with the immunoSEQ multiplex PCR assay. This immuneACCESS table, as held by TCRdb, lists in-frame sequences with V and J called but not all clones. Of the missing ones, under half trace to an unresolved V gene in checked studies; the others have no known cause. The sample records about 240,000 clones, about 80% of which are singletons. The ten largest clones take up about 3.1% of the sample. The specimen sequenced was peripheral blood. The receptor set was obtained from a woman of 80 years or more with acute or convalescent COVID-19.

This chain joins TRBV20-1 and TRBJ2-1; D is unclear. The V gene lost 6 bases and the J gene lost 3 bases, with 6 bases spanning the gap. Per germline, CDR1 DFQATT and CDR2 SNEGSKA (reference sequence). This CDR3 contains 11 residues. CDR3 in amino acids: CSAPLYNEQFF. The CDR3 DNA sequence: TGCAGTGCCCCTCTCTACAATGAGCAGTTCTTC.

The rearrangement uses TRBV5-1 and TRBJ1-2; D call uncertain. V was shortened by 9 bases and J by 3 bases, with 18 bases between the two germline ends. The V gene's germline CDR1 is SGHRS and CDR2 YFSETQ. The CDR3 covers 14 residues. Here the CDR3 DNA reads TGCGCCAACCAGTATGCAGGTAGAGACTATGGCTACACCTTC. Encoded protein: CANQYAGRDYGYTF.

V is TRBV7-9 and J is TRBJ2-5; weak D call: TRBD2 (5 bases). The germline CDR1 and CDR2 sequences are SEHNR and FQNEAQ (reference sequence). V dropped 0 bases and J dropped 5 bases, with 10 bases sitting between them. This CDR3 has 14 amino acids. The CDR3, as DNA: TGTGCCAGCAGCTTAGCGCCTAGCTCGGAGACCCAGTACTTC. This translates into CASSLAPSSETQYF.

This clone was seen only a few times. The chain is built from TRBV5-6 and TRBJ2-5, with a possible D match to TRBD2 (5 bases). The CDR3 length is 13 residues. Germline CDR1 reads SGHDT; CDR2 reads YYEEEE. Trimming stripped 4 bases from V and 4 bases from J, with 11 bases between. Here the CDR3 DNA reads TGTGCCAGCAGCAGACGGGGTCGAGAGACCCAGTACTTC. It is translated as CASSRRGRETQYF.

V gene TRBV5-4 combines with J gene TRBJ2-7; D might be TRBD2 (6 bases). Germline lookup yields CDR1 SGHNT and CDR2 YYREEE (reference sequence). This CDR3 is 13 amino acids long. Trimming stripped 4 bases from V and 7 bases from J, with 15 bases between. CDR3 in DNA: TGTGCCAGCAGCCCACGGGAGTACGGGGAGCAGTACTTC. Protein product: CASSPREYGEQYF.

This clone came up once. In the same sample, other DNA sequences code for this CDR3. The chain combines TRBV7-2 with TRBJ2-7; 8 nucleotides line up with TRBD2. Per germline, CDR1 SGHTA and CDR2 FQGNSA. The CDR3 extends over 14 amino acids. The V gene end was trimmed by 2 bases and the J gene end by 3 bases; junction bases not matched to a gene: 3. CDR3 amino acids: CASSLTSGSYEQYF. DNA for the CDR3: TGTGCCAGCAGCTTAACCAGCGGGAGCTACGAGCAGTACTTC.

As DNA, the CDR3 is TGTGCCAGCAGCCAGACCCCCCCGACGGGACACCGGCCAGATACGCAGTATTTT. Its protein product is CASSQTPPTGHRPDTQYF. The chain carries TRBV3-1 (or the pseudogene TRBV3-2) and TRBJ2-3, with D possibly TRBD1 on 6 matching bases. The CDR3 contains 18 residues. The germline gives CDR1 LGHDT, CDR2 YNNKEL (reference sequence). The V gene lost 3 bases and the J gene lost 4 bases, with 23 bases spanning the gap.

This clone came up a few times. This chain uses TRBV10-2 with TRBJ1-5, with 10 bases lining up with TRBD1. After removal of 6 bases from V and 3 bases from J, the junction contained 8 bases not matched to a gene. There are 16 residues in the CDR3. Germline loops: CDR1 WSHSY, CDR2 SAAADI. The CDR3 nucleotides are TGCGCCAGCAGCTCGGGACAGGGGATCAACAATCAGCCCCAGCATTTT. It specifies CASSSGQGINNQPQHF.

The DNA of the CDR3 is TGTGCCAGCAGTGTGGCAGCGGGGGATTACTACGAGCAGTACTTC. Its protein product is CASSVAAGDYYEQYF. This rearrangement joins TRBV2 to TRBJ2-7, with 8 positions matching TRBD2. CDR3 length equals 15 residues. Germline assignment: CDR1 SNHLY and CDR2 FYNNEI. After removal of 4 bases from V and 3 bases from J, the junction contained 8 bases not matched to a gene.

This clone has only a few counts. The rearrangement uses TRBV2 and TRBJ1-1; TRBD1 is a possible D gene (6 bases). Germline V gives CDR1 SNHLY, CDR2 FYNNEI. Trimming removed 4 bases at V and 8 bases at J, with 20 bases between. The CDR3 has 15 residues. CDR3 in DNA: TGTGCCAGCAGTGCCGGGGCGCGTGGGGGCAGAGAAGCTTTCTTT. Protein: CASSAGARGGREAFF.

The rearrangement links TRBV27 to TRBJ1-6; D may be TRBD1 (5 bases). V was shortened by 3 bases and J by 8 bases, with 8 bases between the two germline ends. CDR3 length equals 13 residues. Germline V gene lookup returns CDR1 MNHEY and CDR2 SMNVEV (reference sequence). The DNA of the CDR3 is TGTGCCAGCAGTTTGGTCAGGGATTCACCCCTCCACTTT. It codes for CASSLVRDSPLHF.

This rearrangement joins TRBV13 to TRBJ2-3; perhaps TRBD2 as D (6 bases). V gave up 1 base and J gave up 11 bases, with 13 bases separating them. Germline V lookup: CDR1 PRHDT, CDR2 FYEKMQ (reference sequence). The CDR3 has 13 amino acids. The CDR3 loop is CASSLERRGGQYF. The CDR3 region has the DNA TGTGCCAGCAGCTTAGAGCGAAGGGGAGGGCAGTATTTT.

The chain recombines TRBV6-5 with TRBJ1-2; D may be TRBD1 (6 bases). From germline, CDR1 is MNHEY and CDR2 SVGAGI. CDR3 size: 14 residues. V was pared by 7 bases and J by 4 bases, with 16 bases between. In DNA, the CDR3 is TGTGCCAGCATCACGGACAGCCGCAGCTATGGCTACACCTTC. Residues: CASITDSRSYGYTF.

The chain links TRBV18 to TRBJ2-1, with D tentatively TRBD2 (6 bases). The CDR3 has 15 amino acids. V was cut by 2 bases and J by 0 bases, with 8 bases left in between. Germline loops: CDR1 KGHSH, CDR2 LQKENI. CDR3 DNA sequence: TGTGCCAGCTCACCATGGGGAGGCTCCTACAATGAGCAGTTCTTC. Protein sequence: CASSPWGGSYNEQFF.